A selection of T cell receptor beta chains follows, all from one sample in a study of blood T cell repertoires in COVID-19. Profiled with immunoSEQ multiplex PCR; TCRdb holds only in-frame clones, not every one. The repertoire includes 130,000 to 150,000 clones, more than 70% of them detected once, and about 2.1% sits in the top ten. The sequenced material came from peripheral blood. The receptors were gathered from a human donor in a cohort sampled during active COVID-19. Both conserved end residues are part of each CDR3. Each record gives: J gene, D gene, V gene, clone size, CDR3 DNA, CDR3 protein. D genes are given only for firm matches. Some rows have no size entry. The others give once, few or many, or a class for an expanded clone.

>TRBJ2-7|TRBD1|TRBV10-3|-
TGTGCCATTGCGGAGACAGGGGCAGTCAACGAGCAGTACTTC
CAIAETGAVNEQYF
>TRBJ2-7|TRBD2|TRBV2|-
TGTGCCAGTTTACTAGCGGGACTCTTCCCCGAGCAGTACTTC
CASLLAGLFPEQYF
>TRBJ2-1|TRBD2|TRBV5-1|-
TGCGCCAGCACGGGAGCGGGAGGGCCGCTCCATGAGCAGTTCTTC
CASTGAGGPLHEQFF
>TRBJ1-2|TRBD1|TRBV30|-
TGTGCCTGGAGTGTACTGGGCCCTAAGACAGGGGAGAAGGATGGCTACACCTTC
CAWSVLGPKTGEKDGYTF
>TRBJ2-3|-|TRBV11-2|-
TGTGCCAGCAGCTTACATCAGGGGCTCACAGATACGCAGTATTTT
CASSLHQGLTDTQYF
>TRBJ1-5|TRBD1|TRBV14|-
TGTGCCAGCAGCCAAGGACAGGGGGATCAGCCCCAGCATTTT
CASSQGQGDQPQHF
>TRBJ2-1|-|TRBV6-5|-
TGTGCCAGCAGTTACTGGCAGGGGAGGGCACACAATGAGCAGTTCTTC
CASSYWQGRAHNEQFF
>TRBJ1-3|TRBD1|TRBV28|once
TGTGCCAGCAGTCCCGGACAGGGGCGAGGAAACACCATATATTTT
CASSPGQGRGNTIYF
>TRBJ1-4|TRBD1|TRBV15|once
TGTGCCACCAGCAGACCCCGGCCTATGGGACAGGTAACTAATGAAAAACTGTTTTTT
CATSRPRPMGQVTNEKLFF
>TRBJ2-3|-|TRBV2|-
TGTGCCAGCATAGAGGCTAACACAGATACGCAGTATTTT
CASIEANTDTQYF
>TRBJ2-5|TRBD1|TRBV7-8|-
TGTGCCAGCAGCTTAACTACGACAGGGAAGACCCAGTACTTC
CASSLTTTGKTQYF
>TRBJ2-2|TRBD2|TRBV19|-
TGTGCCAGTAGTATAAAACTTGGGGGGGTCTCGGTGATCGGGGAGCTGTTTTTT
CASSIKLGGVSVIGELFF